These T cell receptor beta chains were read from a single sample in a study of long-term antiretroviral therapy in people with HIV. Libraries were prepared by immunoSEQ multiplex PCR; TCRdb keeps only in-frame clonotypes and omits some of them. The sample has some 38,000 clones, over 75% seen once. This specimen was unsorted PBMCs, taken 1.5 years after starting antiretroviral therapy. Receptors were obtained from a man aged 18-30 years with HIV. CDR3s include the opening cysteine and the closing phenylalanine or tryptophan. A D gene is named only where the DNA matches it firmly. Where a row states a size, it is once, few, many or the class of an expanded clone; other rows omit it.

J,D,size,V,DNA,CDR3
TRBJ2-2,.,.,TRBV9,TGTGCCAGCAGCGTAGGACCCACCGGGGAGCTGTTTTTT,CASSVGPTGELFF
TRBJ2-7,.,.,TRBV10-2,TGCGCCAGCAGTGAGAAGAGGTACGAGCAGTACTTC,CASSEKRYEQYF
TRBJ2-7,.,.,TRBV7-2,TGTGCCAGCAGCTTAGAGGTCGGACCCCACTACGAGCAGTACTTC,CASSLEVGPHYEQYF
TRBJ1-5,.,few,TRBV19,TGTGCCAGTAGGGAAAGCAATCAGCCCCAGCATTTT,CASRESNQPQHF
TRBJ1-1,.,.,TRBV19,TGTGCCACCAGGGTGAACACTGAAGCTTTCTTT,CATRVNTEAFF
TRBJ2-7,.,.,TRBV18,TGTGCCAGCTCACCTCAGACAGGCATCAGCTCCTACGAGCAGTACTTC,CASSPQTGISSYEQYF
TRBJ2-7,TRBD2,few,TRBV27,TGTGCCAGCAGTTTCCTAGCGGGAGGAAACGAGCAGTACTTC,CASSFLAGGNEQYF
TRBJ2-1,.,.,TRBV7-9,TGTGCCAGCAGCTTTCCGAAAACTAGCAATGAGCAGTTCTTC,CASSFPKTSNEQFF
TRBJ2-6,TRBD2,.,TRBV28,TGTGCCAGCAGTTTACTAGCGGGAGTTGGCTCTGGGGCCAACGTCCTGACTTTC,CASSLLAGVGSGANVLTF
TRBJ2-3,.,.,TRBV7-9,TGTGCCAGCAGCCTACAGGGCGGCGACACAGATACGCAGTATTTT,CASSLQGGDTDTQYF
TRBJ2-2,.,.,TRBV7-3,TGTGCCAGCAGACAGTTACCCCAAGGGGCGAAGGCCGGGGAGCTGTTTTTT,CASRQLPQGAKAGELFF
TRBJ2-3,.,.,TRBV18,TGTGCCAGCTCACCGGTAGTCCTCGTCACAGATACGCAGTATTTT,CASSPVVLVTDTQYF
TRBJ1-2,.,.,TRBV5-1,TGCGCCAGCAGCTCCGATGGGAGGGGCCAGGATGGCTACACCTTC,CASSSDGRGQDGYTF
TRBJ1-3,.,.,TRBV7-2,TGTGCCAGCAGCCCGCCCCCCTCTGGAAACACCATATATTTT,CASSPPPSGNTIYF
TRBJ1-3,.,.,TRBV30,TGTGCCTGGAGCCAAATACAGTACTTCTCTGGAAACACCATATATTTT,CAWSQIQYFSGNTIYF
TRBJ1-4,.,.,TRBV11-2,TGTGCCAGCAGTAAAGGGGCAAGTGAAAAACTGTTTTTT,CASSKGASEKLFF
TRBJ2-2,TRBD1,.,TRBV30,TGTGCCTGGAACGAGGACAGGAGCACCGGGGAGCTGTTTTTT,CAWNEDRSTGELFF
TRBJ1-5,.,few,TRBV13,TGTGCCAGCAGCTTAGATCGCAATCAGCCCCAGCATTTT,CASSLDRNQPQHF
TRBJ1-2,TRBD1,.,TRBV6-5,TGTGCCAGCAGTACCCGACAGGGTTGGGGCTACACCTTC,CASSTRQGWGYTF
TRBJ2-4,.,few,TRBV19,TGTGCCAGTAGTAACCAGGCCAAAAACATTCAGTACTTC,CASSNQAKNIQYF
TRBJ2-7,TRBD2,.,TRBV27,TGTGCCAGCAGTTTATCTGCGGGAGAAGTATACGAGCAGTACTTC,CASSLSAGEVYEQYF
TRBJ2-7,.,.,TRBV14,TGTGCCAGCAGCCAACAACTAGTATACGAGCAGTACTTC,CASSQQLVYEQYF
TRBJ1-2,.,.,TRBV15,TGTGCCACCAGCAGAGAAATTACCGGGAACTATGGCTACACCTTC,CATSREITGNYGYTF
TRBJ1-2,.,.,TRBV9,TGTGCCAGCAGCGAGGGGTCAGGGGCCGGCTACACCTTC,CASSEGSGAGYTF
TRBJ2-7,TRBD2,once,TRBV18,TGTGCCAGCTCACCACTGGGACTAGCGGGAGAAAGCGAGCAGTACTTC,CASSPLGLAGESEQYF
TRBJ2-7,TRBD2,.,TRBV19,TGTGCCAGTAGTCTTGGGGCTACTAGCGCCGTCTACGAGCAGTACTTC,CASSLGATSAVYEQYF
TRBJ2-1,.,.,TRBV30,TGTGCCTGGACGGGACATCTGGGGGTTGCCAATGAGCAGTTCTTC,CAWTGHLGVANEQFF
TRBJ1-4,.,.,TRBV4-1,TGCGCCAGCAGCCAAGAGTTCGCGAGGGGTCTTGAAAAACTGTTTTTT,CASSQEFARGLEKLFF
TRBJ2-5,.,.,TRBV11-1,TGTGCCAGCAGCTTAGGACAGACTTCCCAAGAGACCCAGTACTTC,CASSLGQTSQETQYF
TRBJ2-7,.,medium-sized,TRBV27,TGTGCCAGCAGTTTATCTGGCTCCTCCTACGAGCAGTACTTC,CASSLSGSSYEQYF
TRBJ1-5,.,.,TRBV5-6,TGTGCCAGCAGCTTAGGGGAACACCCCCAGCATTTT,CASSLGEHPQHF
TRBJ1-5,.,.,TRBV15,TGTGCCACCAGCAGAGTACAAGCCGGCCTGAGGGGCAATCAGCCCCAGCATTTT,CATSRVQAGLRGNQPQHF
TRBJ1-2,TRBD1,.,TRBV10-3,TGTGCCATCAGCCCGTTCGACAGGGGGAACCCTAACTATGGCTACACCTTC,CAISPFDRGNPNYGYTF
TRBJ2-5,.,.,TRBV5-4,TGTGCCAGCAGCTTGGTCGGCAGCCAAGAGACCCAGTACTTC,CASSLVGSQETQYF
TRBJ2-7,TRBD1,.,TRBV5-1,TGCGCCAGCAACACAGGGGCTACCTCCTACGAGCAGTACTTC,CASNTGATSYEQYF
TRBJ2-3,TRBD1,.,TRBV6-6,TGTGCCAGCAGTGGGGGACAGGGATTAACAGATACGCAGTATTTT,CASSGGQGLTDTQYF
TRBJ2-7,TRBD2,.,TRBV5-4,TGTGCCAGCAGCTTTGATGTAGCGGGAGCCCACGAGCAGTACTTC,CASSFDVAGAHEQYF
TRBJ2-7,TRBD2,.,TRBV7-2,TGTGCCAGCAGCTTAGAGGGTAGCGGGAGGACCATGTACTACGAGCAGTACTTC,CASSLEGSGRTMYYEQYF
TRBJ1-1,.,.,TRBV30,TGTGCCTGGAGTGCGACCGGGGGAACCACTGAAGCTTTCTTT,CAWSATGGTTEAFF
TRBJ2-7,TRBD2,.,TRBV7-2,TGTGCCAGCAGCTTAGGGACTAGCGGCCCCTACGAGCAGTACTTC,CASSLGTSGPYEQYF
TRBJ2-6,.,.,TRBV5-1,TGCGCCAGCAGCTTGGATCGACCTCCCTCTGGGGCCAACGTCCTGACTTTC,CASSLDRPPSGANVLTF
TRBJ2-7,TRBD1,.,TRBV2,TGTGCCAGCAGGGAACAGGGGCCCTCTGGCGAGCAGTACTTC,CASREQGPSGEQYF
TRBJ2-5,.,.,TRBV18,TGTGCCAGCTCACAAACAGGGACGGGGACCCAGTACTTC,CASSQTGTGTQYF
TRBJ2-2,TRBD1,.,TRBV25-1,TGTGCCAGCAGTGAATGGGTGCGACAGGGGGGCACCGGGGAGCTGTTTTTT,CASSEWVRQGGTGELFF
TRBJ2-7,.,.,TRBV28,TGTGCCAGCAGTTTCCCAGCGACCTACGAGCAGTACTTC,CASSFPATYEQYF
TRBJ2-7,TRBD2,few,TRBV11-1,TGTGCCAGCAGCAGCGGGGCCGGTTTCGGCTACGAGCAGTACTTC,CASSSGAGFGYEQYF
TRBJ2-3,.,.,TRBV11-3,TGTGCCAGCAGCTTGGGCGACGGGAGTTCAGTGCAGTATTTT,CASSLGDGSSVQYF
TRBJ2-2,.,.,TRBV18,TGTGCCAGCTCACCGGTATCCAGGGGAGGAGGGGAGCTGTTTTTT,CASSPVSRGGGELFF